The T cell receptor beta chain under discussion was sequenced for a study of identical twins. General observations from the study: The study found weaker excess twin sharing in beta out-of-frame sequences. Monozygotic twin pairs showed more out-of-frame TCR alpha sharing than models estimated. The authors noted that invariant MAIT and iNKT cells could partly confound zero-insertion analyses. When twins shared out-of-frame alpha sequences, those sequences had excess low generation probability.

CDR3 size: 18 residues. Germline lookup yields CDR1 SGHAT and CDR2 FQNNGV. V lost 5 bases and J lost 3; bases outside the gene matches: 15. TCRdb independently ran MiXCR on the 5' RACE reads; one entry per CDR3 protein. The sample contains hundreds of thousands of distinct CDR3 sequences, 6% to 6.5% of which appear only once. In the case of this clonotype: The target antigen is unknown.

This chain joins TRBV11-2 and TRBJ2-3, with 9 bases that match TRBD2. Sequencing input: naive T cells sorted from blood. The receptor comes from a man aged 18 to 30 in good health. CDR3 in amino acids: CASSMPLGSGSLTDTQYF. The DNA for the CDR3 is TGTGCCAGCAGCATGCCCCTAGGTAGCGGGAGCCTGACAGATACGCAGTATTTT.